This T cell receptor beta chain was sequenced in a study of T cell repertoires in cytomegalovirus infection. For the study at large: Selected CMV epitopes included recently identified HLA-C-restricted ones as well as well-studied HLA-B-restricted ones. Based on public TCR beta signatures, there were indications of CMV infection and of a matching HLA type.

In its sample, this clonotype was seen a few times. The antigen remains undetermined. TCRdb re-called the reads through MiXCR, storing one row per CDR3 protein. The sample records around 570,000 distinct CDR3 sequences, almost 40% being singletons. Study-wide results and caveats: The study identified carriers of CMV plus the relevant HLA from cumulative public TCR beta family frequency.

This CDR3 region has 12 residues. V was pared by 3 bases and J by 8 bases, with 8 bases between. The TCR originated in a human donor in good health (CMV status not recorded). Some clones in this sample may be carry-over from other donors' samples. The chain has TRBV12-3 or TRBV12-4 and TRBJ2-4; no clear D gene. The sample consisted of cultured PBMCs, taken from culture after CMV antigen stimulation. CDR3 sequence reads: CASSLNEHIQYF. The CDR3 DNA follows: TGTGCCAGCAGTTTGAATGAACACATTCAGTACTTC.